This paragraph covers one T cell receptor beta chain sequence. Other DNA sequences in this specimen translate into the identical CDR3. Trimming shortened V by 5 bases and J by 4 bases, and 6 bases separated the two germline ends. Germline V gene data show CDR1 as MDHEN and CDR2 as SYDVKM. The CDR3 covers 11 residues. The sample is drawn from a study of blood T cell repertoires in COVID-19. Overall study: Samples came from the United States, Italy and Spain, spanning acute and convalescent COVID-19. The cDNA or gDNA used as material had been derived from T cells, B-cell-depleted T cells, or PBMCs.

Per the original data handling: Counts of nucleated cells, estimated from reference gene primer amplification, were obtained. Libraries were prepared by immunoSEQ multiplex PCR; TCRdb keeps only in-frame clonotypes and omits some of them. V and J calls and clone size follow that table, whereas D and trimming were derived from the DNA. The sample lists about 400,000 clones, 87% occurring once. Participant age was about 18 to 95 years, and participants resided in approximately 25 US areas. Sequenced material: PBMCs or T cells enriched from blood (not recorded which). The chain has TRBV28 and TRBJ2-7; D is undetermined. The sequence came from a woman aged 18 to 35 with acute COVID-19. CDR3 DNA: TGTGCCAGCAGTAGCAAATACGAGCAGTACTTC. Translated, it gives CASSSKYEQYF.